These T cell receptor beta chains were read from a single sample in a study of blood T cell repertoires in COVID-19. Produced via immunoSEQ multiplex PCR; TCRdb's table is partial and in-frame only. The sample lists just under 90,000 clones, around nine tenths seen once, with about 3% in the top ten. Material: peripheral blood. The receptors were gathered from a woman of 80 years or more with acute or convalescent COVID-19. The CDR3 runs from the conserved cysteine through the conserved F or W. D genes are given only for firm matches. Size is stated for part of the rows, as once, few or many counts, or as a class when the clone is expanded.

clone_size,d_call,v_call,j_call,cdr3_aa,cdr3_nt
NA,TRBD2,TRBV24-1,TRBJ2-7,CATSDPTSGRGGEQYF,TGTGCCACCAGTGACCCGACTAGCGGGAGGGGAGGCGAGCAGTACTTC
NA,NA,TRBV10-2,TRBJ1-2,CASSAGGNYGYTF,TGCGCCAGCAGTGCGGGCGGGAACTATGGCTACACCTTC
NA,NA,TRBV3-1/TRBV3-2,TRBJ2-5,CASLMAGQQETQYF,TGTGCCAGCCTAATGGCAGGTCAGCAAGAGACCCAGTACTTC
NA,NA,TRBV6-5,TRBJ2-3,CASSSPRGSTDTQYF,TGTGCCAGCAGTTCCCCTAGAGGGAGCACAGATACGCAGTATTTT
NA,TRBD1,TRBV18,TRBJ1-1,CASSPQGAGAEAFF,TGTGCCAGCTCACCACAGGGGGCTGGGGCTGAAGCTTTCTTT
NA,NA,TRBV20-1,TRBJ1-2,CSASGGGGYTF,TGCAGTGCTAGTGGGGGAGGTGGCTACACCTTC
NA,NA,TRBV9,TRBJ2-6,CASSVDANGANVLTF,TGTGCCAGCAGCGTAGATGCTAACGGGGCCAACGTCCTGACTTTC
NA,NA,TRBV20-1,TRBJ1-1,CSASYGGNTEAFF,TGCAGTGCTAGTTACGGGGGAAACACTGAAGCTTTCTTT
NA,NA,TRBV12-3/TRBV12-4,TRBJ2-1,CASSLSSTAQFF,TGTGCCAGCAGCCTGTCAAGTACAGCGCAGTTCTTC
NA,TRBD1,TRBV3-1/TRBV3-2,TRBJ2-2,CASSLTGTGDTGELFF,TGTGCCAGCAGCCTGACCGGGACAGGGGACACCGGGGAGCTGTTTTTT
NA,NA,TRBV13,TRBJ2-7,CASRSGPGHSSEQYF,TGTGCCAGCAGATCCGGACCGGGACACTCTTCCGAGCAGTACTTC
few,TRBD1,TRBV5-4,TRBJ2-3,CASSLGGQPSFTDTQYF,TGTGCCAGCAGCTTAGGGGGACAGCCGTCCTTCACAGATACGCAGTATTTT
NA,NA,TRBV3-1/TRBV3-2,TRBJ2-7,CASSQTMGTNYEQYF,TGTGCCAGCAGCCAAACCATGGGGACAAACTACGAGCAGTACTTC
once,TRBD2,TRBV11-1,TRBJ2-3,CASSLALAAGDTQYF,TGTGCCAGCAGCTTAGCGCTAGCGGCAGGGGATACGCAGTATTTT
NA,NA,TRBV7-3,TRBJ2-1,CASSLGAANNEQFF,TGTGCCAGCAGCTTAGGGGCGGCCAACAATGAGCAGTTCTTC
NA,TRBD2,TRBV19,TRBJ2-1,CASRSILAGDSYNEQFF,TGTGCCAGTAGGTCGATACTAGCGGGCGACTCCTACAATGAGCAGTTCTTC
NA,TRBD1,TRBV28,TRBJ1-1,CASSWDRGLEAFF,TGTGCCAGCAGTTGGGACAGGGGGTTGGAAGCTTTCTTT
NA,NA,TRBV12-3/TRBV12-4,TRBJ1-2,CASSLGHPDGYTF,TGTGCCAGCAGCCTTGGACACCCGGACGGCTACACCTTC
NA,NA,TRBV3-1/TRBV3-2,TRBJ1-4,CASSQRQGEKLFF,TGTGCCAGCAGCCAACGGCAGGGTGAAAAACTGTTTTTT
NA,TRBD1,TRBV28,TRBJ1-5,CASSRDRDIQPQHF,TGTGCCAGCAGTCGGGACAGGGATATTCAGCCCCAGCATTTT
NA,NA,TRBV2,TRBJ1-3,CASRPQRSSGNTIYF,TGTGCCAGCAGGCCCCAGAGGAGCTCTGGAAACACCATATATTTT
NA,NA,TRBV30,TRBJ2-5,CAWSVKGSAGGETQYF,TGTGCCTGGAGTGTAAAGGGGTCGGCAGGAGGGGAGACCCAGTACTTC
NA,TRBD2,TRBV28,TRBJ2-2,CASSLSPTSGGDTGELFF,TGTGCCAGCAGTCTCTCTCCGACTAGCGGGGGGGACACCGGGGAGCTGTTTTTT
NA,TRBD1,TRBV12-5,TRBJ2-2,CASGIGTGSWTGELFF,TGTGCTAGTGGGATCGGGACAGGGAGTTGGACCGGGGAGCTGTTTTTT
once,NA,TRBV5-8,TRBJ2-3,CASSLYGGTTDTQYF,TGTGCCAGCAGCTTGTACGGCGGAACCACAGATACGCAGTATTTT
NA,TRBD2,TRBV29-1,TRBJ2-7,CSGLPSGAYEQYF,TGCAGCGGACTGCCCAGCGGGGCCTACGAGCAGTACTTC
NA,NA,TRBV4-2,TRBJ1-1,CASSQDIGGDTEAFF,TGTGCCAGCAGCCAAGATATAGGGGGGGACACTGAAGCTTTCTTT
NA,NA,TRBV12-5,TRBJ1-1,CASGLGTGGSEAFF,TGTGCTAGTGGTTTAGGGACTGGAGGATCTGAAGCTTTCTTT